These 25 T cell receptor beta chains were sequenced from one sample in a study of CD8 T cells in Susac syndrome. Reverse transcription of about 0.45 to 1 ug RNA was carried out with random hexamers. TCRdb redid the calling of the immunoSEQ multiplex PCR reads with MiXCR, one entry per CDR3 protein. Here the sample spans 150,000 to 200,000 distinct CDR3 sequences, 95% being singletons. Sequencing was done on a sample of CD8+ T cells from PBMCs. These receptors originate from a human donor with multiple sclerosis.

This chain links TRBV27 with TRBJ1-5, with D perhaps TRBD1 (5 bases). The germline V gene has CDR1 MNHEY and CDR2 SMNVEV (reference sequence). This CDR3 is 14 amino acids long. Trimming removed 5 bases from V and 6 bases from J, with 14 bases in between. The CDR3 DNA sequence: TGTGCCAGCAGTGCCACGCAGGGAGCTCAGCCCCAGCATTTT. Its translation is CASSATQGAQPQHF.

The chain joins TRBV9 to TRBJ2-2; D is unresolved. V was pared by 4 bases and J by 6 bases, with 10 bases between. CDR1 is SGDLS and CDR2 is YYNGEE in the germline V gene. This CDR3 is 13 amino acids long. The DNA of the CDR3 is TGTGCCAGCAGCTCCCGGATGGCCGGGGAGCTGTTTTTT. Residues: CASSSRMAGELFF.

CDR3 DNA sequence: TGTGCCAGCAGTCTAACCCGCACAGATACGCAGTATTTT. Amino acid sequence: CASSLTRTDTQYF. The chain is built from TRBV27 and TRBJ2-3; D remains unclear. V was pared by 5 bases and J by 1 base, with 7 bases between. Germline V gives CDR1 MNHEY, CDR2 SMNVEV (reference sequence). The CDR3 covers 13 residues.

The V call is TRBV12-3 or TRBV12-4, the J call TRBJ1-2; D call uncertain. The CDR3 has 13 residues. V shed 6 bases and J shed 5 bases, with 13 bases lying between them. The CDR3 DNA is TGTGCCAGCAGGGCGACCGGACTATATGGCTACACCTTC. Its translation is CASRATGLYGYTF.

This chain joins TRBV29-1 and TRBJ1-2; D call uncertain. Trimming shortened V by 5 bases and J by 4 bases, and 14 bases separated the two germline ends. Looked up from germline, CDR1 is SQVTM and CDR2 is ANQGSEA. This CDR3 spans 13 amino acids. DNA for the CDR3: TGCAGCGTTCTGGATATCTCGGTCTATGGCTACACCTTC. This codes for CSVLDISVYGYTF.

This chain joins TRBV2 and TRBJ2-1; D is uncertain. The germline V gene has CDR1 SNHLY and CDR2 FYNNEI. Trimming took 8 bases from V and 3 from J, leaving 11 bases between them. This CDR3 spans 13 amino acids. The CDR3: CASGLTLYNEQFF. DNA of the CDR3: TGTGCCAGCGGGCTAACACTCTACAATGAGCAGTTCTTC.

The chain links TRBV25-1 to TRBJ2-7; D may be TRBD2 (5 bases). CDR1 is MGHDK, CDR2 SYGVNS, per germline. The V end was cut by 5 bases, the J end by 2 bases, with 13 bases between. The CDR3 covers 14 residues. CDR3 DNA: TGTGCCAGCAGTCTTGGTAGCGCGACCTACGAGCAGTACTTC. Its protein product is CASSLGSATYEQYF.

CDR3: CASGTSHDEQYF. The CDR3 nucleotides read TGTGCCAGCGGGACAAGTCATGACGAGCAGTACTTC. This rearrangement joins TRBV2 to TRBJ2-7; weak D call: TRBD1 (6 bases). Germline CDR1 and CDR2: SNHLY and FYNNEI. V was trimmed by 8 bases and J by 5 bases, leaving 13 bases between them. The CDR3 has 12 amino acids. Complete variable domain (other parts from reference TRBV2 and TRBJ2-7): EPEVTQTPSHQVTQMGQEVILRCVPISNHLYFYWYRQILGQKVEFLVSFYNNEISEKSEIFDDQFSVERPDGSNFTLKIRSTKLEDSAMYFCASGTSHDEQYFGPGTRLTVT.

The rearrangement uses TRBV28 and TRBJ2-3; the D is unclear. Germline CDR1 and CDR2: MDHEN and SYDVKM. The CDR3 covers 15 residues. Trimming cost V 5 bases and J 0 bases, with 12 bases left between them. The CDR3 reads CASSLPESSTDTQYF. CDR3 nucleotide sequence: TGTGCCAGCAGTCTTCCAGAGTCTAGCACAGATACGCAGTATTTT.

The chain employs TRBV27 and TRBJ1-1, with a possible D match to TRBD1 (5 bases). In germline, CDR1 is MNHEY, CDR2 SMNVEV (reference sequence). The CDR3 consists of 14 residues. V was pared by 1 base and J by 5 bases, with 11 bases between. CDR3 nucleotide sequence: TGTGCCAGCAGTTTATTTCAGGGAAGGACTGAAGCTTTCTTT. Amino acid sequence: CASSLFQGRTEAFF.

The CDR3 sequence is CASSQDPTWGSPLHF. The DNA of the CDR3 is TGCGCCAGCAGCCAAGATCCCACGTGGGGGTCACCCCTCCACTTT. V and J are TRBV4-1 and TRBJ1-6, with a weak D call TRBD1 (5 bases). V shed 0 bases and J shed 10 bases, with 13 bases lying between them. Germline CDR1 MGHRA, CDR2 YSYEKL. The CDR3 totals 15 residues.

The V call is TRBV3-1, the J call TRBJ1-2; maybe TRBD1 (5 bases). In germline, CDR1 is LGHDT, CDR2 YNNKEL (reference sequence). The length of the CDR3 is 15 residues. V lost 4 bases, J lost 5 bases, and 17 bases lay in between. The CDR3 coding sequence is TGTGCCAGCAGCCGGGAAACGACAGTCCGATATGGCTACACCTTC. Amino acid sequence: CASSRETTVRYGYTF.

This clonotype showed up just a few times. The V gene is TRBV5-4, the J gene TRBJ1-2; 7 bases are a match to TRBD1. The CDR3 runs to 14 residues. The V segment lost 5 bases and the J segment 4 bases; nucleotides outside the gene matches: 8. Looked up from germline, CDR1 is SGHNT and CDR2 is YYREEE (reference sequence). The CDR3 loop reads CASRFRGSSYGYTF. CDR3 bases: TGTGCCAGCAGATTCAGGGGGTCGAGCTATGGCTACACCTTC. The variable domain in full, completed from reference TRBV5-4 and TRBJ1-2, reads ETGVTQSPTHLIKTRGQQVTLRCSSQSGHNTVSWYQQALGQGPQFIFQYYREEENGRGNFPPRFSGLQFPNYSSELNVNALELDDSALYLCASRFRGSSYGYTFGSGTRLTVV.

The chain is built from TRBV4-1 and TRBJ2-1; 8 bases are shared with TRBD2. Germline lookup yields CDR1 MGHRA and CDR2 YSYEKL. With 6 bases clipped from V and 3 bases from J, the junction kept 4 bases outside the gene matches. The CDR3 extends over 14 amino acids. The CDR3 region has the DNA TGCGCCAGCAGGTCCCGGGAGGGCTACAATGAGCAGTTCTTC. Protein sequence: CASRSREGYNEQFF.

The rearrangement uses TRBV12-3 or TRBV12-4 and TRBJ1-1; TRBD1 agrees at 8 bases. The CDR3 is 14 residues long. V dropped 3 bases and J dropped 4; count of bases not matched to a gene: 4. The CDR3 region has the DNA TGTGCCAGCAGTTTGGGGCAGGGGGCCACTGAAGCTTTCTTT. This codes for CASSLGQGATEAFF.

This clonotype came up a few times. The chain employs TRBV29-1 and TRBJ2-7; either TRBD1 or TRBD2 may supply D (5 bases each). This CDR3 comprises 11 residues. CDR1 is SQVTM and CDR2 is ANQGSEA in the germline V gene. The ends were cut back, 3 bases at V and 3 bases at J, with 6 bases in the middle. The CDR3 loop is CSVEGDYEQYF. The CDR3 nucleotides read TGCAGCGTTGAGGGGGACTACGAGCAGTACTTC.

The chain joins TRBV5-1 to TRBJ2-4; no firm D call. Germline V lookup: CDR1 SGHRS, CDR2 YFSETQ. The CDR3 spans 15 residues. The V gene lost 4 bases and the J gene lost 0 bases, with 11 bases spanning the gap. This CDR3 is CASSPHNLAKNIQYF. The CDR3 coding sequence is TGCGCCAGCAGCCCCCACAACCTAGCCAAAAACATTCAGTACTTC.

The gene calls are TRBV24-1 and TRBJ2-2; 7 bases are a match to TRBD1. CDR3 length equals 14 residues. J was trimmed by 5 bases and V by 4 bases; bases with no gene match: 3. Germline V gene data show CDR1 as KGHDR and CDR2 as SFDVKD. The CDR3 DNA reads as TGTGCCACCAGTGACGCAGGGGGTACCGGGGAGCTGTTTTTT. It specifies CATSDAGGTGELFF.

V gene TRBV11-2 combines with J gene TRBJ2-7, with D tentatively TRBD2 (5 bases). Germline CDR1 and CDR2: SGHAT and FQNNGV. Trimming removed 5 bases from V and 6 bases from J, with 14 bases in between. CDR3 length equals 13 residues. The CDR3 region has the DNA TGTGCCAGCAGCCTCGGACTCTCCGGCGAGCAGTACTTC. Its translation: CASSLGLSGEQYF.

The chain combines TRBV12-3 or TRBV12-4 with TRBJ2-3; a possible D gene is TRBD1 (6 bases). Trimming removed 0 bases at V and 0 bases at J, with 13 bases between. The CDR3 length is 17 residues. The CDR3 coding sequence is TGTGCCAGCAGTTTAGCGGGACACAGGGTTAGCACAGATACGCAGTATTTT. Translating it yields CASSLAGHRVSTDTQYF.

This clonotype occurred a few times. This chain links TRBV30 with TRBJ2-7; 8 bases match TRBD2. This CDR3 is built from 16 residues. Germline CDR1 is GTSNPN and CDR2 is SVGIG (reference sequence). The V gene end was trimmed by 5 bases and the J gene end by 0 bases; junction bases not matched to a gene: 12. The CDR3 nucleotides are TGTGCCTGGGCTCCTACAGGCGGGGGGAGCTCCTACGAGCAGTACTTC. It specifies CAWAPTGGGSSYEQYF.

Written as DNA, the CDR3 is TGTGCCAGTACACACAGGGGGCGGATGGACTATGGCTACACCTTC. It codes for CASTHRGRMDYGYTF. The chain links TRBV19 to TRBJ1-2; 9 nucleotides match TRBD1. CDR3 size: 15 residues. Germline V gene sequence: CDR1 LNHDA, CDR2 SQIVND (reference sequence). Trimming took 7 bases from V and 3 from J; bases not matched to a gene: 9.

The V and J genes are TRBV15 and TRBJ2-7, with 9 bases fitting TRBD2. This CDR3 region has 16 residues. Germline V gene data show CDR1 as LNHNV and CDR2 as YYDKDF (reference sequence). Trimming at V came to 0 bases and at J to 3 bases, leaving 6 bases not matched to a gene. The chain's CDR3 is CATSRESSGMNYEQYF. The CDR3 bases are TGTGCCACCAGCAGAGAGTCTAGCGGGATGAACTACGAGCAGTACTTC.

The chain employs TRBV29-1 and TRBJ2-5, with D maybe TRBD2 (6 bases). Germline V gene lookup returns CDR1 SQVTM and CDR2 ANQGSEA. CDR3 length: 11 residues. The germline V and J ends were trimmed by 5 bases and 7 bases, with 11 bases remaining between them. This CDR3 is CSVRLVGTQYF. The CDR3 nucleotides are TGCAGCGTTCGACTAGTGGGGACCCAGTACTTC.

In DNA form, the CDR3 reads TGCGCCAGCAGTCAATCTGCAGGGAACTGCGGCTACACCTTC. Its translation is CASSQSAGNCGYTF. J is TRBJ1-2 and V is TRBV23-1; TRBD1 is a possible D gene (5 bases). TRBV23-1 is an open reading frame, and its role is uncertain. Trimming cost V 0 bases and J 8 bases, with 13 bases left between them. This CDR3 comprises 14 residues.